The subject of this entry is one T cell receptor beta chain. As yet, its antigen is unknown. One end of the junction varies from germline; a read error may be responsible. There are 16 residues in the CDR3. The germline V gene encodes CDR1 SEHNR and CDR2 FQNEAQ (reference sequence). The PCR used 60 Vbeta and 13 Jbeta primers. TCRdb's table, derived via immunoSEQ multiplex PCR, lists solely in-frame clones and lacks some. This repertoire shows some 160,000 clones, roughly 88% found once; its top ten account for over 1.5%. The data are from a study of cytomegalovirus exposure and HLA in healthy donors. General study findings and limits: Later analysis demonstrated an association between a missense DCLRE1C variant and TCR beta V- and J-gene trimming.

V usage is TRBV7-9 and J usage is TRBJ2-2, with 9 positions matching TRBD2. Sequenced: PBMCs. This receptor was taken from a young woman in good health and CMV-seronegative. CDR3 sequence (DNA): TGTTCCAGCAGCCCTCCGGCGGGGGGGCTCACCGGGGAGCTGTTTTTT. Its translation: CSSSPPAGGLTGELFF.